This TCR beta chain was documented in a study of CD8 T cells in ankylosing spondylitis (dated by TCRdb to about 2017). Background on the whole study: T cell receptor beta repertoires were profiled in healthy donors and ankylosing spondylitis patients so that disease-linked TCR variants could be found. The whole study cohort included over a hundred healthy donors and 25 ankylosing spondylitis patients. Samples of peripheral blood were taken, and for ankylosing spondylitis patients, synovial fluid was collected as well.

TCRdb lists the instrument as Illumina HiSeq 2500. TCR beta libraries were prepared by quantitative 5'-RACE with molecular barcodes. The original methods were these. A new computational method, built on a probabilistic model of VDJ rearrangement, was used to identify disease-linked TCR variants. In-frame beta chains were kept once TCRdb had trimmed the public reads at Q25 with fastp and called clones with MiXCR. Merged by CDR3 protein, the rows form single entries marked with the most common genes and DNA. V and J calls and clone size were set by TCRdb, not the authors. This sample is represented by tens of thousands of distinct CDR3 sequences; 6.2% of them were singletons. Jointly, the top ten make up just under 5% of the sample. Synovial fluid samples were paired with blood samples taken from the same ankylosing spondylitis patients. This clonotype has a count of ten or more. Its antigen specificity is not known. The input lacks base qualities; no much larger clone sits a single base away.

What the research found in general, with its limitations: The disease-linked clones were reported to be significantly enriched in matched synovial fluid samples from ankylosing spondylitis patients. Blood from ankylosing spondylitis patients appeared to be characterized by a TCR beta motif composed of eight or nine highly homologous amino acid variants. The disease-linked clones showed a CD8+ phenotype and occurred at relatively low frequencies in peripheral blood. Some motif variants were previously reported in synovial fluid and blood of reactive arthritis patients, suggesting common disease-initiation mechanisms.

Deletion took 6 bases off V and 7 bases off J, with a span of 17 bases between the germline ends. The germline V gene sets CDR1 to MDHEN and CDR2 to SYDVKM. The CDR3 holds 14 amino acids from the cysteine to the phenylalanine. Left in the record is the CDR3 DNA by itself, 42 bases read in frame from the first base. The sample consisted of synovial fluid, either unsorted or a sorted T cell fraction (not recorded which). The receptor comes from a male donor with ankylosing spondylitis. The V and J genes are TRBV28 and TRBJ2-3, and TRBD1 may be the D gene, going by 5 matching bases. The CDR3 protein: CASRPDNSGNTQYF. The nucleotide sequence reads TGTGCCAGCAGGCCGGACAATAGTGGGAATACGCAGTATTTT. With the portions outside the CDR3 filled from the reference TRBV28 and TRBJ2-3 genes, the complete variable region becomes DVKVTQSSRYLVKRTGEKVFLECVQDMDHENMFWYRQDPGLGLRLIYFSYDVKMKEKGDIPEGYSVSREKKERFSLILESASTNQTSMYLCASRPDNSGNTQYFGPGTRLTVL.